Detailed here is one TCR beta chain. This clone occurred a few times. Its recognized antigen is unknown. Base quality data are lacking; no much larger clone is found one base away. This entry comes from a study of blood T cell repertoires in COVID-19 (dated by TCRdb to the early 2020s). With regard to the full study: Samples from collaborators originated in the United States, Italy and Spain and spanned both the acute and convalescent phases of COVID-19. The material from the prospective study consisted of cDNA or gDNA derived from T cells, B-cell-depleted T cells, or PBMCs. Deeply sampled blood TCRbeta repertoires from subjects exposed to, actively infected with, or recovered from COVID-19 were included in the dataset. The repertoires were released in a freely available public database intended as a resource for research on the immune response to SARS-CoV-2. The samples were drawn from the first 160 participants of the ongoing ImmuneRACE study and from 1,254 subjects provided by 6 global collaborators. A de-identified subject ID, COVID-19 status, age in years and sex were almost always included in the sample metadata. HLA class I and class II types, where available, came from metadata supplied by the sample provider rather than from assay-based typing.

TCRbeta CDR3 regions were amplified from genomic DNA by means of the immunoSEQ Assay, a bias-controlled multiplex PCR. The study's processing was this. Nucleated cell counts per sample were estimated from amplification of reference gene primers within the assay. To quantify the absolute abundance of each unique TCRbeta CDR3 rearrangement, sequence reads were collapsed and filtered. For each sample, productive Simpson clonality was calculated as the square root of Simpson's diversity index over productive rearrangements. Drawn from immuneACCESS, this table holds only the in-frame rearrangements with V and J called that TCRdb kept. Clones are partly lost; checked studies trace under half to an unresolved V gene and leave the rest unexplained. V and J calls and clone size are copied from that table; D and trimming were computed from the DNA. This sample comprises some 240,000 clones, roughly 90% of them detected only once. The ten largest clones represent about 6.5% of the sample.

The research as a whole found: The quantity of clinical and demographic metadata differed by source and by participant and was supplied without curation.

A second Seattle source provided samples from volunteer blood donors who had recovered from COVID-19. Each collaborating institution followed its own protocols to collect whole blood in K2EDTA tubes. For TCRbeta analysis, collaborators shipped samples in one of three forms: frozen whole blood, isolated PBMCs, or DNA extracted from either of those sample types. This receptor was identified in a man in his sixties who had recovered from COVID-19. The sequencing sample was made of peripheral blood.

This receptor carries the CDR3 CATSRRTSGETQYF. In nucleotide form, the sequence is TGTGCCACCAGCAGACGTACTAGCGGGGAGACCCAGTACTTC. The V and J genes are TRBV15 and TRBJ2-5, with 9 bases aligning to TRBD2. Trimming accounts for 2 bases at V and 5 bases at J, while the number of junction bases matched to no gene is 3. Including cysteine and phenylalanine, the CDR3 has 14 amino acids. Just the 42-base CDR3 DNA is kept, in frame starting at base 1. Looking up the germline V gene (reference sequence) yields CDR1 LNHNV and CDR2 YYDKDF.